The rows below give T cell receptor beta chains drawn from one sample of a study of radiotherapy plus CTLA-4 blockade in lung cancer. This table comes from immunoSEQ multiplex PCR, and its TCRdb copy is limited to in-frame clones, with some not included. Found here are approximately 97,000 clones, roughly four fifths of them singletons; the top ten hold around 0.79%. This specimen was peripheral blood, taken from a patient treated with radiotherapy plus ipilimumab. The receptors originated from a human donor with non-small cell lung cancer who had stable disease on radiotherapy plus ipilimumab. Both conserved end residues are part of each CDR3. The order of the fields is J gene, D gene, clone size, V gene, CDR3 DNA, CDR3 protein. D genes are given only for firm matches. The size entry is marked missing in some rows and otherwise reads once, few, many or a size class.

>TRBJ1-1|.|.|TRBV18
TGTGCCAGCTCCCCTGGGGTAGGGACCACTGAAGCTTTCTTT
CASSPGVGTTEAFF
>TRBJ1-3|.|few|TRBV7-7
TGTGCCAGCAGCTTCCGAGGGGACACCATATATTTT
CASSFRGDTIYF
>TRBJ1-3|.|.|TRBV7-8
TGTGCCAGCAGCCCCTGGGAGGGCTTTGGAAACACCATATATTTT
CASSPWEGFGNTIYF
>TRBJ1-5|.|few|TRBV6-5
TGTGCCAGCACTACTGGGGGCTATCAGCCCCAGCATTTT
CASTTGGYQPQHF
>TRBJ2-1|.|.|TRBV2
TGTGCCAGCAGTGAGCGGCGAGTTAGCTCCTACAATGAGCAGTTCTTC
CASSERRVSSYNEQFF
>TRBJ2-1|.|.|TRBV6-1
TGTGCCAGCAGTGAATTGGCCAGATTTTACAATGAGCAGTTCTTC
CASSELARFYNEQFF
>TRBJ2-1|.|.|TRBV18
TGTGCCAGCTCACCAGTCGGGGGCTCCTCCTACAATGAGCAGTTCTTC
CASSPVGGSSYNEQFF
>TRBJ1-1|.|.|TRBV7-8
TGTGCCAGCAGCCCAGCATTTAACACTGAAGCTTTCTTT
CASSPAFNTEAFF
>TRBJ2-7|TRBD1|.|TRBV5-1
TGCGCCAGCAGTCGGACAGGGGATTCCTACGAGCAGTACTTC
CASSRTGDSYEQYF
>TRBJ1-2|.|.|TRBV28
TGTGCCAGCAGTTTGGGGGGAGGGGTCGGCTACACCTTC
CASSLGGGVGYTF
>TRBJ1-2|.|.|TRBV14
TGTGCCAGCAGCCTGATCGCCGGGAACTATGGCTACACCTTC
CASSLIAGNYGYTF
>TRBJ1-5|TRBD1|.|TRBV27
TGTGCCAGCAGGGGGGGGACAGGGCGAAATCAGCCCCAGCATTTT
CASRGGTGRNQPQHF
>TRBJ2-7|TRBD1|.|TRBV7-8
TGTGCCAGCAGCTTAGGGAGAGGACAGGGGGATATTTCCTACGAGCAGTACTTC
CASSLGRGQGDISYEQYF
>TRBJ2-1|TRBD2|.|TRBV13
TGTGCCAGCAGGGCTAGCGGGAGTGAGGTCAATGAGCAGTTCTTC
CASRASGSEVNEQFF
>TRBJ2-2|TRBD2|.|TRBV9
TGTGCCAGCAGCGTAGAACTAGCGGGAGCCAGGGACACCGGGGAGCTGTTTTTT
CASSVELAGARDTGELFF
>TRBJ2-2|.|.|TRBV11-2
TGTGCCAGCAGCTTAGGACACGTCGCGAACACCGGGGAGCTGTTTTTT
CASSLGHVANTGELFF
>TRBJ2-1|.|.|TRBV13
TGTGCCAGCAGCTTAGGGGATCCTGGAGGAAAGTTCTTC
CASSLGDPGGKFF
>TRBJ1-1|.|.|TRBV5-6
TGTGCCAGCAGCTCCCCGTACACTGAAGCTTTCTTT
CASSSPYTEAFF
>TRBJ1-4|.|.|TRBV27
TGTGCCAGCAGCCAAATGTGGGGGCGCGGTGAAAAACTGTTTTTT
CASSQMWGRGEKLFF
>TRBJ1-1|TRBD1|.|TRBV18
TGTGCCAGCTCACCACGTGCAGGGGGGCTCAGCACTGAAGCTTTCTTT
CASSPRAGGLSTEAFF
>TRBJ1-2|.|.|TRBV27
TGTGCCAGCAGTCCGCGGAGGCGGAGTACCAATGGCTACACCTTC
CASSPRRRSTNGYTF
>TRBJ2-7|TRBD2|.|TRBV5-5
TGTGCCAGCAGCTTAAGACTAGCAGGCGAGCAGTACTTC
CASSLRLAGEQYF
>TRBJ1-1|.|.|TRBV6-1
TGTGCCAGCAGTGAAGCCAGGAACACTGAAGCTTTCTTT
CASSEARNTEAFF
>TRBJ1-3|.|.|TRBV7-8
TGTGCCAGCAGCTTAGGGCAGCGTGGAAACACCATATATTTT
CASSLGQRGNTIYF
>TRBJ1-5|.|.|TRBV10-2
TGCGCCAGCAGTGAGTTAGGCAATCAGCCCCAGCATTTT
CASSELGNQPQHF
>TRBJ2-5|.|.|TRBV7-6
TGTGCCAGCAGCCTAGGGGCGGACCACCAGTACTTC
CASSLGADHQYF
>TRBJ1-5|.|.|TRBV23-1
TGCGCCAGCAGCGCCCGTGGACAACGAAATCAGCCCCAGCATTTT
CASSARGQRNQPQHF
>TRBJ2-1|.|.|TRBV11-2
TGTGCCAGCAGGGGCTACAATGAGCAGTTCTTC
CASRGYNEQFF